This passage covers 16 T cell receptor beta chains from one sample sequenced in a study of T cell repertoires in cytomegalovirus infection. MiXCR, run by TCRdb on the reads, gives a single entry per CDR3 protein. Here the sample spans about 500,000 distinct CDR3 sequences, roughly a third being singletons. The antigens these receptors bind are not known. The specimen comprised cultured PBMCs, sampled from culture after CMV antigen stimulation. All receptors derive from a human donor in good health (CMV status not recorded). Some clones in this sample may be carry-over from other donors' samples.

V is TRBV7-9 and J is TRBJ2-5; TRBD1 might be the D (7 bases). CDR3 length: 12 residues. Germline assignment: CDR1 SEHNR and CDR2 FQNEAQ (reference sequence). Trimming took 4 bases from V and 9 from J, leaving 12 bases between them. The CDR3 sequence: CASSYQGEAQYF. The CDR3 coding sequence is TGTGCCAGCAGCTACCAGGGGGAGGCCCAGTACTTC.

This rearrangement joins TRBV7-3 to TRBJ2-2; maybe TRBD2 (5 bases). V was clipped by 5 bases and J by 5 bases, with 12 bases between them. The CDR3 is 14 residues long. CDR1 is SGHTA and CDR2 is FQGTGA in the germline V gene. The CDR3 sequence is CASSPLAGTGELFF. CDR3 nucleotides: TGTGCCAGCAGCCCTCTAGCTGGGACCGGGGAGCTGTTTTTT.

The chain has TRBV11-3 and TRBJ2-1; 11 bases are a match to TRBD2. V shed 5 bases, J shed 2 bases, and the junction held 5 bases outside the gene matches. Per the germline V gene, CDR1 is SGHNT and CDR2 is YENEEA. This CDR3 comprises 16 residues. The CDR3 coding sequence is TGTGCCAGCAGCAAGACTAGCGGGACTCCCTACAATGAGCAGTTCTTC. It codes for CASSKTSGTPYNEQFF.

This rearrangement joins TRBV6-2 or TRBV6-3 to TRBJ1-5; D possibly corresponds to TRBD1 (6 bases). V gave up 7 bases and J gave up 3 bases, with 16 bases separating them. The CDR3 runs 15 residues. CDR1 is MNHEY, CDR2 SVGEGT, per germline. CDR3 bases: TGTGCCAGCACCCCATCGGCAGGGGACAATCAGCCCCAGCATTTT. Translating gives CASTPSAGDNQPQHF.

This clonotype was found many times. The CDR3 here is CASSGDWDQPQHF. CDR3 coding DNA: TGTGCCAGCAGCGGGGATTGGGATCAGCCCCAGCATTTT. The chain joins TRBV7-2 to TRBJ1-5; D gene uncertain. The CDR3 runs 13 residues. Deletions cut 5 bases from V and 5 bases from J, with 10 bases between. The germline CDR1 and CDR2 sequences are SGHTA and FQGNSA.

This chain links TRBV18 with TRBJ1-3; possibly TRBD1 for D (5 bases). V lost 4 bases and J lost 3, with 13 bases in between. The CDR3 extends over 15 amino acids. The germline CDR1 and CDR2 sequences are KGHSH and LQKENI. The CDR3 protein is CASSQSGAVGNTIYF. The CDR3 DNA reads TGTGCCAGCTCACAATCCGGGGCAGTTGGAAACACCATATATTTT. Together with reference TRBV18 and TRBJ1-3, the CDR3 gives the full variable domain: NAGVMQNPRHLVRRRGQEARLRCSPMKGHSHVYWYRQLPEEGLKFMVYLQKENIIDESGMPKERFSAEFPKEGPSILRIQQVVRGDSAAYFCASSQSGAVGNTIYFGEGSWLTVV.

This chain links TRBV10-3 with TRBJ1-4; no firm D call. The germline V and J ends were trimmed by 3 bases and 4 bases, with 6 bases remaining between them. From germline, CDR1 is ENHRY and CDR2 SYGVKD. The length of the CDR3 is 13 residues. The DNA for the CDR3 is TGTGCCATCAGTGATGGAGATAATGAAAAACTGTTTTTT. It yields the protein CAISDGDNEKLFF.

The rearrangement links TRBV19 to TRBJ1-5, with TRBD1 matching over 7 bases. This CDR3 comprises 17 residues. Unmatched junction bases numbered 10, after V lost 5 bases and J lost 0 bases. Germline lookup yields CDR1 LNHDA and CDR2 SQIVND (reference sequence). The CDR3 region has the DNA TGTGCCAGTAGTGCGGGACAGAGGACGTATAGCAATCAGCCCCAGCATTTT. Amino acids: CASSAGQRTYSNQPQHF.

CDR3 DNA: TGTGCCAGCAGCCTAGGCGGGGGCAATGGCTACACCTTC. As protein: CASSLGGGNGYTF. The chain joins TRBV11-2 to TRBJ1-2, with D possibly being TRBD1 (6 bases). The V and J ends lost 5 bases and 6 bases respectively, with 13 bases between them. Germline-derived CDR1 and CDR2 are SGHAT and FQNNGV. The CDR3 extends over 13 amino acids.

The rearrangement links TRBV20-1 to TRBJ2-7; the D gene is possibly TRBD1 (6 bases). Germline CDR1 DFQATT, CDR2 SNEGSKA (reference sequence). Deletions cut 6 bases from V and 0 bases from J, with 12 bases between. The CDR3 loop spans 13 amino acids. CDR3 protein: CSAGPDSSYEQYF. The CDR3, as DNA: TGCAGTGCAGGTCCGGACAGCTCCTACGAGCAGTACTTC.

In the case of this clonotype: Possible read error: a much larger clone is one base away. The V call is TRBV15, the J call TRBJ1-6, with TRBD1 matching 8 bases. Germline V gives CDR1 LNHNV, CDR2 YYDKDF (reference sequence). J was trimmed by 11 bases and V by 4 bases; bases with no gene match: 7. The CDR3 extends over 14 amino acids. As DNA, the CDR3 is TGTGCCACCAGCAAGGGACAGGAGACTCCACCCCTCCACTTT. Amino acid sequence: CATSKGQETPPLHF. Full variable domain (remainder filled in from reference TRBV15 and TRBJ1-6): DAMVIQNPRYQVTQFGKPVTLSCSQTLNHNVMYWYQQKSSQAPKLLFHYYDKDFNNEADTPDNFQSRRPNTSFCFLDIRSPGLGDTAMYLCATSKGQETPPLHFGNGTRLTVT.

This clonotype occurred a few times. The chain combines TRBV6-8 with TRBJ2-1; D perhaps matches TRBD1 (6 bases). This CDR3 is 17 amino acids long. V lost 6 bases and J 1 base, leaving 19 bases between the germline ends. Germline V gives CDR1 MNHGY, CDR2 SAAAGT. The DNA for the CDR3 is TGTGCCAGCAGCCCCCGTACAGGGTATACTTCCTACAATGAGCAGTTCTTC. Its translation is CASSPRTGYTSYNEQFF.

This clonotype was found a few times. This chain's CDR3 is CASSLWIQGNQPQHF. DNA for the CDR3: TGTGCCAGCAGTTTATGGATACAAGGCAATCAGCCCCAGCATTTT. The chain joins TRBV28 to TRBJ1-5; the D is unclear. CDR1 and CDR2 from the germline V gene are MDHEN and SYDVKM. V lost 0 bases and J 2 bases, leaving 8 bases between the germline ends. This CDR3 has 15 residues. Full variable domain (outside the CDR3, taken from reference TRBV28 and TRBJ1-5): DVKVTQSSRYLVKRTGEKVFLECVQDMDHENMFWYRQDPGLGLRLIYFSYDVKMKEKGDIPEGYSVSREKKERFSLILESASTNQTSMYLCASSLWIQGNQPQHFGDGTRLSIL.

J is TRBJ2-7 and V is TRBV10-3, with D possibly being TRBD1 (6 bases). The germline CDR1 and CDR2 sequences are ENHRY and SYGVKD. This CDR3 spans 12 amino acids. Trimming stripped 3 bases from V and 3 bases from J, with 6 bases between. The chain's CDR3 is CAISDRGYEQYV. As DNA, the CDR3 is TGTGCCATCAGTGACAGGGGCTACGAGCAGTACGTC.

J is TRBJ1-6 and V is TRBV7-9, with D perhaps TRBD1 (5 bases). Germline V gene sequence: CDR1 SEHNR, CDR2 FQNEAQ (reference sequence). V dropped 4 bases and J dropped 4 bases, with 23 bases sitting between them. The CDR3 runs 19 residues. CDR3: CASSSRDRQTPNYNSPLHF. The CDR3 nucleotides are TGTGCCAGCAGCTCTCGGGACCGTCAAACCCCCAATTATAATTCACCCCTCCACTTT.

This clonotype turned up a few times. The CDR3 loop is CASSMQDYYNEQFF. The DNA for the CDR3 is TGTGCCAGTAGTATGCAGGACTACTACAATGAGCAGTTCTTC. The chain carries TRBV19 and TRBJ2-1; possible D gene TRBD2, 6 bases. The V and J ends lost 3 bases and 3 bases respectively, with 9 bases between them. This CDR3 contains 14 residues. CDR1 is LNHDA, CDR2 SQIVND, per germline (reference sequence).